The TCR beta chain described here comes from a study of CD8 T cells in ankylosing spondylitis. Study outcomes and limitations: A TCR beta motif of about eight highly homologous variants appeared characteristic of ankylosing spondylitis blood. The authors found the disease-linked clones to be CD8+ and relatively rare in peripheral blood. Matched ankylosing spondylitis synovial fluid reportedly showed significant enrichment of disease-linked clones.

Quantitative 5'-RACE with molecular barcodes generated TCR beta libraries. TCRdb analysed the 5' RACE reads with MiXCR anew, one entry per CDR3 protein. The sample lists tens of thousands of distinct CDR3 sequences, roughly 5% seen once, with around 2.2% in the top ten. V was trimmed by 8 bases and J by 6 bases, leaving 7 bases between them. Per the germline V gene, CDR1 is LGHDT and CDR2 is YNNKEL (reference sequence). This CDR3 contains 11 residues. This clonotype was seen ten or more times. Antigen: not known. This receptor was identified in a male donor with ankylosing spondylitis or in good health (not recorded which). The sequenced material came from blood, either unsorted or a sorted T cell fraction (not recorded which). This chain links TRBV3-1 with TRBJ2-2; no clear D gene. The CDR3 DNA sequence: TGTGCCAGCGGTTGGGCCGGGGAGCTGTTTTTT. It specifies CASGWAGELFF.